This T cell receptor (beta chain) was captured by sequencing in a study of blood T cell repertoires in COVID-19. The overall study: From the United States, Italy and Spain came samples of acute and convalescent COVID-19.

In the original processing: Nucleated cell counts were estimated from reference gene primer amplification. Clones were read by immunoSEQ multiplex PCR, and TCRdb kept only the in-frame ones, dropping some. V and J calls and clone size follow that table, whereas D and trimming were derived from the DNA. Altogether around 70,000 clones are present, around 93% being singletons, with the ten largest covering approximately 7.9%. Germline CDR1 SGHVS, CDR2 FNYEAQ. The CDR3 has 16 amino acids. V shed 5 bases, J shed 5 bases, and the junction held 7 bases outside the gene matches. The V and J genes are TRBV7-6 and TRBJ2-1; 12 nucleotides agree with TRBD2. Sequencing was carried out using peripheral blood. The sequence was obtained from a human donor in a cohort sampled during active COVID-19. CDR3 in amino acids: CASSRLAGARDNEQFF. CDR3 nucleotides: TGTGCCAGCAGCAGACTAGCGGGGGCGAGGGACAATGAGCAGTTCTTC.